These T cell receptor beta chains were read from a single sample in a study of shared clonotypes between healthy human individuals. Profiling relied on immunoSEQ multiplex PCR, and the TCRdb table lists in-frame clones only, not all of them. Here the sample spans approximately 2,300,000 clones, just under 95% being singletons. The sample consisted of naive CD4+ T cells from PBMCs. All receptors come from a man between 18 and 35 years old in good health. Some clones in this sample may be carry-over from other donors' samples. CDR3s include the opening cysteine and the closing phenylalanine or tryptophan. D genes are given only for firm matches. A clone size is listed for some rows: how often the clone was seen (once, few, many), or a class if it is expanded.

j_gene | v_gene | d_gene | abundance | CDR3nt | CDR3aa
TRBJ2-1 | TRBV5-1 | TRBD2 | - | TGCGCCAGCAGCTTAGGCGGGAGTGGCTACAATGAGCAGTTCTTC | CASSLGGSGYNEQFF
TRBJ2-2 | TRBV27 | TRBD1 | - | TGTGCCAGCAGCCCCCGGACAGGGATCGCCGGGGAGCTGTTTTTT | CASSPRTGIAGELFF
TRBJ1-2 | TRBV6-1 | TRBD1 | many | TGTGCCAGCAGACGACAGGGCGGGATCTATGGCTACACCTTC | CASRRQGGIYGYTF
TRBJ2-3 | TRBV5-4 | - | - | TGTGCCAGCAGCTCCGCCTATTACACAGATACGCAGTATTTT | CASSSAYYTDTQYF
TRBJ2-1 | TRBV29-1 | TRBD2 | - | TGCAGCGTCCGGGGACTAGCGGCCATACGCCAGACCTACAATGAGCAGTTCTTC | CSVRGLAAIRQTYNEQFF
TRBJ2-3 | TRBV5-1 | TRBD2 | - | TGCGCCAGCAGCCCCCGACTAGCGGGAGGGAGCACAGATACGCAGTATTTT | CASSPRLAGGSTDTQYF
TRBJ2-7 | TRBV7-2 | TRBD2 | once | TGTGCCAGCAGCTTAGGGTCTAGCGGGTATTACTACGAGCAGTACTTC | CASSLGSSGYYYEQYF
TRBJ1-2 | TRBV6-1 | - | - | TGTGCCAGCAGTGAAGCGGGCTCGAGCTATGGCTACACCTTC | CASSEAGSSYGYTF
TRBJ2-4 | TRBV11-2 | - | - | TGTGCCAGCAGCTTAGGCAGGGGAGCCAAAAACATTCAGTACTTC | CASSLGRGAKNIQYF
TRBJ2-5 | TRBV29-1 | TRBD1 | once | TGCAGCGTTGAAGATTACCCCGGGACAGGGAGAGAGACCCAGTACTTC | CSVEDYPGTGRETQYF
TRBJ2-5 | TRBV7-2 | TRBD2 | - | TGTGCCAGCAGCCGAAGCGGGAGAGTTGGAGAGACCCAGTACTTC | CASSRSGRVGETQYF
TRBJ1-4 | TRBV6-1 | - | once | TGTGCCAGCAGTGGGTGGGCTAATGAAAAACTGTTTTTT | CASSGWANEKLFF
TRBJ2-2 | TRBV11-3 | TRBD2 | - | TGTGCCAGCAGCGCCGGGACTAGCCCGAACACCGGGGAGCTGTTTTTT | CASSAGTSPNTGELFF
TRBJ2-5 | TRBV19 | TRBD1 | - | TGTGCCAGTAGGAGCGGGACAGGGGGGTGGGAGACCCAGTACTTC | CASRSGTGGWETQYF
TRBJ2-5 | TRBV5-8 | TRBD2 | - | TGTGCCAGCCGGGGAAGCGGAGCGGGGGTAGAGACCCAGTACTTC | CASRGSGAGVETQYF
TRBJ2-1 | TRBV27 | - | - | TGTGCCAGCAGTTCTCTCATTTGGGGGTACAATGAGCAGTTCTTC | CASSSLIWGYNEQFF
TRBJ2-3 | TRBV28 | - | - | TGTGCCAGCAGTCAGGACGGGCGTTATACGCAGTATTTT | CASSQDGRYTQYF
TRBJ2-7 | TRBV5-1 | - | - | TGCGCCAGCAGCTTGCTAACAGCCTACGAGCAGTACTTC | CASSLLTAYEQYF
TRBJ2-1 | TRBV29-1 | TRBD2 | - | TGCAGCGCCCTAGGTCTAGCGGAACACAATGAGCAGTTCTTC | CSALGLAEHNEQFF
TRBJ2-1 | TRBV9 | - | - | TGTGCCAGCAGCGTCGGGGGTGGTGGCTACAATGAGCAGTTCTTC | CASSVGGGGYNEQFF
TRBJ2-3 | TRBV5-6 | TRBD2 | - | TGTGCCAGCAGCTTGCTAGCGGGAGGGCCCCCAGATACGCAGTATTTT | CASSLLAGGPPDTQYF
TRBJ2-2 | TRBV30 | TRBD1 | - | TGTGCCTGGAGCGCCGGGACAGGCGCCGGGGAGCTGTTTTTT | CAWSAGTGAGELFF
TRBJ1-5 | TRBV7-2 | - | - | TGTGCCAGCAGCTTAGTACAGGATAGCAATCAGCCCCAGCATTTT | CASSLVQDSNQPQHF
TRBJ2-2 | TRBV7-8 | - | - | TGTGCCAGCAGCTTAGAGGCCAGGGGCGCCGGGGAGCTGTTTTTT | CASSLEARGAGELFF
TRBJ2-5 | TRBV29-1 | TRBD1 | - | TGCAGCGTGGGACAGGGCAAAGAGACCCAGTACTTC | CSVGQGKETQYF
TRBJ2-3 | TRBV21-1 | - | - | TGTGCCAGCAGCAAGGGATGGGCAGGGGATACGCAGTATTTT | CASSKGWAGDTQYF
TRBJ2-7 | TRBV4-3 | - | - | TGCGCCAGCAGCCCTGTCCTCTTGTTTTTGAGCGAGCAGTACTTC | CASSPVLLFLSEQYF
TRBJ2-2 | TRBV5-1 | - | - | TGCGCCAGCAGCCCACGACAGGTGAACACCGGGGAGCTGTTTTTT | CASSPRQVNTGELFF
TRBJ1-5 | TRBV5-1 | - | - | TGCGCCAGCAGCTTGGTGGGGGGCCAGGATCAGCCCCAGCATTTT | CASSLVGGQDQPQHF
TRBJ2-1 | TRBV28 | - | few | TGTGCCAGCAGTCCCCCTCCGCGGCGGGAGCAGTTCTTC | CASSPPPRREQFF
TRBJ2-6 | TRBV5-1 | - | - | TGCGCCAGCAGCTTAGAGGATGGGGCCAACGTCCTGACTTTC | CASSLEDGANVLTF
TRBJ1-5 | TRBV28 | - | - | TGTGCCAGCAGTTTCCTCGGAGGCGGGGGTCAGCCCCAGCATTTT | CASSFLGGGGQPQHF
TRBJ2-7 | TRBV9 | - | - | TGTGCCAGCAGCGTAGATCTAGCTTCCTACGAGCAGTACTTC | CASSVDLASYEQYF
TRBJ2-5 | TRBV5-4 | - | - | TGTGCCACCACTTCGACGCAGGGACCAAGACAAGAGACCCAGTACTTC | CATTSTQGPRQETQYF
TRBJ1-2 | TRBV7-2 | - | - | TGTGCCAGCAGCGCGGTCTACGGACCCAACTATGGCTACACCTTC | CASSAVYGPNYGYTF
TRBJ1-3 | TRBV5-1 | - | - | TGCGCCAGCAGCTTGGCTGGGGTCGGGTCTGGAAACACCATATATTTT | CASSLAGVGSGNTIYF
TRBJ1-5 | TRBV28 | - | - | TGTGCCAGCAGTCGACCGGGAACAAGCAATCAGCCCCAGCATTTT | CASSRPGTSNQPQHF
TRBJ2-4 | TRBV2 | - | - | TGTGCCAGCAGTGAATATGAGGGACAACACATTCAGTACTTC | CASSEYEGQHIQYF
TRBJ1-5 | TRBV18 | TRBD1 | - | TGTGCCAGCTCACAGGACAGGGTCTGGCAGCCCCAGCATTTT | CASSQDRVWQPQHF
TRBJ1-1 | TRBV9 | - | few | TGTGCCAGCAGCGTAGATGATGGTACTGAAGCTTTCTTT | CASSVDDGTEAFF
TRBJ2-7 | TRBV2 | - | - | TGTGCCAGCGTGGAGGGGCGGGCCTACGAGCAGTACTTC | CASVEGRAYEQYF
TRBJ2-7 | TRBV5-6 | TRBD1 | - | TGTGCCAGCAGCTGGGGGACAGAACCCCCCTACGAGCAGTACTTC | CASSWGTEPPYEQYF
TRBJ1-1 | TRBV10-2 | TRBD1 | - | TGCGCCAGCACGAGGTGGGTGACAGGGGGCAACACTGAAGCTTTCTTT | CASTRWVTGGNTEAFF
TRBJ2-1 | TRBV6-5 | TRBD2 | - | TGTGCCAGCAGTGCCCCTGGCGGGAGTGGAGAGCAGTTCTTC | CASSAPGGSGEQFF
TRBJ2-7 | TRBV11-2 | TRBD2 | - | TGTGCCAGCAGTCCTCTAGCGGGGCCCTCCTACGAGCAGTACTTC | CASSPLAGPSYEQYF
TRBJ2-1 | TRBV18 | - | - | TGTGCCAGCTCACCTTACCGGGAGCCCAATGAGCAGTTCTTC | CASSPYREPNEQFF
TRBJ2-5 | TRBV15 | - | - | TGTGCCACCAGTCAAACCCAAGAGACCCAGTACTTC | CATSQTQETQYF
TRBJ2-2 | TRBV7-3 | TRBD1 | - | TGTGCCAGCAGTACACAGGGGTCCGGGGAGCTGTTTTTT | CASSTQGSGELFF
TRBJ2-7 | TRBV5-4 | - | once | TGTGCCAGCAGCTTGGCGGGTGGTAACTCCTACGAGCAGTACTTC | CASSLAGGNSYEQYF
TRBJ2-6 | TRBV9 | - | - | TGTGCCAGCAGCGTAGTTAAGGGTAGCTCTGGGGCCAACGTCCTGACTTTC | CASSVVKGSSGANVLTF
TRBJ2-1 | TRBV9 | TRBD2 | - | TGTGCCAGCAGCTCTAGCGGGACAGTTCTTTATGAGCAGTTCTTC | CASSSSGTVLYEQFF
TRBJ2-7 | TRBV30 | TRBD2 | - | TGTGCCTGGAGGGCGAGCGGGATAATCCACGAGCAGTACTTC | CAWRASGIIHEQYF
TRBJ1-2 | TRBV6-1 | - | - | TGTGCCAGCAGTGAACCCGGGGCTGCTGGCTACACCTTC | CASSEPGAAGYTF
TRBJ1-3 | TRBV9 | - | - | TGTGCCAGCAGCGTAGATGGGTATTCTGGAAACACCATATATTTT | CASSVDGYSGNTIYF
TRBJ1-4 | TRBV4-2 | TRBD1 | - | TGTGCCAGCAGCCCTTGGGCCGGGACAGGTAATGAAAAACTGTTTTTT | CASSPWAGTGNEKLFF
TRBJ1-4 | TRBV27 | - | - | TGTGCCAGCAGTTTAACAGGGTTACAAGAAAAACTGTTTTTT | CASSLTGLQEKLFF
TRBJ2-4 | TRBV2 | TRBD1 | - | TGTGCCAGCAGAGTTACGACAGGGGGCGAAAACATTCAGTACTTC | CASRVTTGGENIQYF